The clone carrying this TCR beta chain was picked up a small number of times. Its antigen is undetermined. Russia was home to the donors, healthy Caucasian individuals aged 6 to 90. Peripheral blood was drawn, about 9.1 milliliters per donor. These data are taken from a study of blood T cells in healthy people across ages. Broader study findings: A strong correlation was found between TCR beta diversity and the percentage of naive T cells. Significant beta diversity loss was already apparent by age approximately 42, declining roughly linearly.

Through a sample-barcoded 5' primer and a J-beta primer mix, a second PCR was run for roughly 7 to 12 cycles. TCRdb used MiXCR to reprocess the 5' RACE reads, holding one entry per CDR3 protein. Among 1.4 million or so distinct CDR3 sequences, approximately 43% were seen once, and the ten largest hold about 4%. This CDR3 region has 16 residues. With 0 bases removed from V and 1 base from J, the gap between germline ends came to 14 bases. From germline, CDR1 is DFQATT and CDR2 SNEGSKA (reference sequence). V usage is TRBV20-1 and J usage is TRBJ2-3; D tentatively reads TRBD1 or TRBD2 (6 bases each). The sequencing sample was made of blood. The receptor was derived from a woman between 18 and 29 years old in good health. CDR3 protein: CSARDFRGLGTDTQYF. In DNA, the CDR3 is TGCAGTGCTAGAGATTTCCGGGGGCTGGGCACAGATACGCAGTATTTT.